A single sample gave rise to the 32 T cell receptor beta chains below, sequenced in a study of cytomegalovirus exposure and HLA in healthy donors. The primer mix had 60 Vbeta and 13 Jbeta primers. Assay used: immunoSEQ multiplex PCR; TCRdb lists only in-frame clones, some missing. Counted here are roughly 150,000 clones, roughly 84% occurring once; the ten biggest clones make up roughly 1.4%. Sequencing was performed on PBMCs. Receptors originate from a woman between 18 and 29 years old in good health and CMV-seronegative.

The CDR3 reads CASSADRDPFREQFF. CDR3 in DNA: TGTGCCAGTAGTGCGGACAGGGATCCCTTCCGTGAGCAGTTCTTC. This sequence joins TRBV19 and TRBJ2-1; 8 positions agree with TRBD1. This CDR3 contains 15 residues. Germline V gene lookup returns CDR1 LNHDA and CDR2 SQIVND (reference sequence). V trimming: 5 bases; J trimming: 9 bases; junction bases outside the gene matches: 12.

The gene calls are TRBV6-1 and TRBJ1-2; a possible D gene is TRBD1 (5 bases). The V end was cut by 3 bases, the J end by 7 bases, with 15 bases between. The CDR3 totals 14 residues. The germline V gene encodes CDR1 MNHNS and CDR2 SASEGT. CDR3 residues: CASSDRGGLSGYTF. CDR3 DNA: TGTGCCAGCAGTGATCGCGGGGGATTAAGTGGCTACACCTTC.

This chain connects TRBV5-6 to TRBJ1-1, with unresolved D. Deletions cut 0 bases from V and 10 bases from J, with 16 bases between. CDR1 and CDR2 from the germline V gene are SGHDT and YYEEEE. CDR3 size: 14 residues. The CDR3 spells CASSLALSTSGAFF. The DNA of the CDR3 is TGTGCCAGCAGCTTGGCTCTGTCCACTTCGGGAGCTTTCTTT.

The chain is built from TRBV5-1 and TRBJ2-2; 10 nucleotides agree with TRBD2. Trimming at V came to 2 bases and at J to 7 bases, leaving 5 bases not matched to a gene. The CDR3 contains 15 residues. Germline V gene data show CDR1 as SGHRS and CDR2 as YFSETQ. This chain's CDR3 is CASSFRTSGGGELFF. CDR3 nucleotides: TGCGCCAGCAGCTTTCGGACTAGCGGAGGCGGGGAGCTGTTTTTT.

This chain links TRBV2 with TRBJ2-4, with D tentatively TRBD1 (6 bases). Trimming took 3 bases from V and 7 from J, leaving 16 bases between them. This CDR3 has 15 residues. Germline V gene data show CDR1 as SNHLY and CDR2 as FYNNEI. The CDR3, as DNA: TGTGCCAGCAGTGACGTACAGGGAATACGGAACATTCAGTACTTC. Amino acids: CASSDVQGIRNIQYF.

The rearrangement links TRBV2 to TRBJ2-3; maybe TRBD1 (5 bases). Germline V CDR1 and CDR2: SNHLY, FYNNEI. Trimming stripped 7 bases from V and 6 bases from J, with 20 bases between. The length of the CDR3 is 15 residues. The CDR3 sequence: CASNPGLGDGDTQYF. DNA of the CDR3: TGTGCCAGCAACCCGGGTCTAGGGGATGGCGATACGCAGTATTTT. Full variable domain (outside the CDR3, taken from reference TRBV2 and TRBJ2-3): EPEVTQTPSHQVTQMGQEVILRCVPISNHLYFYWYRQILGQKVEFLVSFYNNEISEKSEIFDDQFSVERPDGSNFTLKIRSTKLEDSAMYFCASNPGLGDGDTQYFGPGTRLTVL.

The rearrangement joins TRBV6-5 to TRBJ1-5; D unclear. Trimming shortened V by 6 bases and J by 5 bases, and 14 bases separated the two germline ends. Per the germline V gene, CDR1 is MNHEY and CDR2 is SVGAGI. CDR3 length equals 14 residues. CDR3 DNA: TGTGCCAGCAGACCGGGATTGGAACATCAGCCCCAGCATTTT. It specifies CASRPGLEHQPQHF.

The chain employs TRBV4-2 and TRBJ1-4; TRBD1 matches 9 bases. Germline CDR1 is LGHNA and CDR2 is YNFKEQ. V was pared by 3 bases and J by 7 bases, with 6 bases of the junction left unmatched. This CDR3 contains 15 residues. CDR3 in DNA: TGTGCCAGCAGCCAGGACAGGGGCCAGGCTGAAAAACTGTTTTTT. Translating gives CASSQDRGQAEKLFF.

This clone was seen only a few times. The J gene is TRBJ2-7, the V gene TRBV28; 11 bases are a match to TRBD1. Germline V gene sequence: CDR1 MDHEN, CDR2 SYDVKM. J was trimmed by 9 bases and V by 4 bases; bases with no gene match: 11. The CDR3 totals 15 residues. The CDR3 here is CASSSTRTGGVGQYF. As DNA, the CDR3 is TGTGCCAGCAGTTCGACCCGGACAGGGGGCGTCGGGCAGTACTTC.

As to this clone: Other DNA sequences within the sample encode an identical CDR3. The chain joins TRBV27 to TRBJ1-1; TRBD1 might be the D (6 bases). Trimming stripped 2 bases from V and 5 bases from J, with 9 bases between. The CDR3 spans 13 residues. CDR1 and CDR2 from the germline V gene are MNHEY and SMNVEV (reference sequence). CDR3 DNA sequence: TGTGCCAGCAGTTTAAGGGGGGGGACTGAAGCTTTCTTT. It is translated as CASSLRGGTEAFF.

This chain links TRBV7-9 with TRBJ2-2; D uncertain. Germline CDR1 SEHNR, CDR2 FQNEAQ (reference sequence). V was trimmed by 5 bases and J by 0 bases, leaving 16 bases between them. The CDR3 has 17 amino acids. The CDR3 loop is CASSPSRVTANTGELFF. CDR3 sequence (DNA): TGTGCCAGCAGCCCCAGTCGGGTTACCGCGAACACCGGGGAGCTGTTTTTT.

The chain has TRBV20-1 and TRBJ2-7; the D gene is possibly TRBD2 (5 bases). This CDR3 has 11 residues. CDR1 is DFQATT, CDR2 SNEGSKA, per germline (reference sequence). V gave up 1 base and J gave up 9 bases, with 10 bases separating them. The CDR3, as DNA: TGCAGTGCTAGAGTCGAGGGTCGGCAGTACTTC. Protein sequence: CSARVEGRQYF.

The chain carries TRBV11-2 and TRBJ1-1; 7 bases fit TRBD1. Per the germline V gene, CDR1 is SGHAT and CDR2 is FQNNGV. This CDR3 is built from 14 residues. V trimming: 5 bases; J trimming: 4 bases; junction bases outside the gene matches: 7. CDR3: CASSQTGRSTEAFF. In nucleotides, the CDR3 is TGTGCCAGCAGCCAGACAGGGAGGAGCACTGAAGCTTTCTTT.

V is TRBV11-2 and J is TRBJ2-2, with TRBD1 identical over 9 bases. The CDR3 loop spans 15 amino acids. The J segment lost 6 bases and the V segment lost 5 bases, leaving 7 bases of the junction unmatched. From germline, CDR1 is SGHAT and CDR2 FQNNGV. The CDR3 DNA reads TGTGCCAGCAGCGAGTACAGGGGGCTATCCGGGGAGCTGTTTTTT. Translating gives CASSEYRGLSGELFF.

The chain employs TRBV11-2 and TRBJ2-1; 12 positions agree with TRBD2. Germline CDR1 and CDR2: SGHAT and FQNNGV. The CDR3 spans 15 residues. Trimming at V came to 8 bases and at J to 8 bases, leaving 10 bases not matched to a gene. The CDR3 loop reads CASVKLAGGIYEQFF. The CDR3 coding sequence is TGTGCCAGCGTAAAACTAGCGGGGGGTATATATGAGCAGTTCTTC.

The V call is TRBV10-1, the J call TRBJ1-1; the match to TRBD1 covers 11 bases. The CDR3 is 13 residues long. V dropped 7 bases and J dropped 5; count of bases not matched to a gene: 3. CDR1 is WNHNN and CDR2 is SYGVQD in the germline V gene (reference sequence). The CDR3 region is CASNGQGATEAFF. DNA of the CDR3: TGCGCCAGCAACGGACAGGGGGCTACTGAAGCTTTCTTT.

Here the CDR3 DNA reads TGTGCCAGCAGTGGGGGGATTTCCTACGAGCAGTACTTC. Translation gives CASSGGISYEQYF. The chain employs TRBV28 and TRBJ2-7, with a tentative D call TRBD2 (6 bases). Germline CDR1 reads MDHEN; CDR2 reads SYDVKM. This CDR3 has 13 residues. The V gene lost 5 bases and the J gene lost 1 base, with 9 bases spanning the gap.

This chain uses TRBV7-6 with TRBJ1-2, with 12 bases fitting TRBD1. CDR3 length: 15 amino acids. Germline trimming cut 5 bases from V and 4 bases from J; bases unmatched to any gene: 5. Germline CDR1 SGHVS, CDR2 FNYEAQ. The CDR3 reads CASSAGQGAIYGYTF. The CDR3 bases are TGTGCCAGCAGCGCGGGACAGGGGGCGATCTATGGCTACACCTTC.

V and J are TRBV6-5 and TRBJ2-4, with D tentatively TRBD1 (6 bases). Trimming pared 6 bases from V and 7 bases from J, leaving 7 bases between. Germline values: CDR1 MNHEY, CDR2 SVGAGI. The CDR3 runs to 11 residues. The CDR3: CASSQGNIQYF. The CDR3 DNA is TGTGCCAGCAGCCAGGGGAACATTCAGTACTTC.

This chain joins TRBV7-6 and TRBJ1-6, with D hard to call. Germline assignment: CDR1 SGHVS and CDR2 FNYEAQ. This CDR3 comprises 14 residues. Trimming stripped 1 base from V and 8 bases from J, with 9 bases between. The CDR3 region has the DNA TGTGCCAGCAGCTTAGATGGCAGTTATTCACCCCTCCACTTT. Amino acids: CASSLDGSYSPLHF. Full variable domain (missing parts from reference TRBV7-6 and TRBJ1-6): GAGVSQSPRYKVTKRGQDVALRCDPISGHVSLYWYRQALGQGPEFLTYFNYEAQQDKSGLPNDRFSAERPEGSISTLTIQRTEQRDSAMYRCASSLDGSYSPLHFGNGTRLTVT.

The chain joins TRBV6-5 to TRBJ2-2; unclear D gene. V was trimmed by 4 bases and J by 1 base, leaving 7 bases between them. Per the germline V gene, CDR1 is MNHEY and CDR2 is SVGAGI. This CDR3 is 14 amino acids long. Here the CDR3 DNA reads TGTGCCAGCAGTTTCAAGCGGAACACCGGGGAGCTGTTTTTT. It codes for CASSFKRNTGELFF.

The genes are TRBV27 and TRBJ1-2; 8 nucleotides match TRBD1. This CDR3 has 14 residues. From germline, CDR1 is MNHEY and CDR2 SMNVEV (reference sequence). The J segment lost 1 base and the V segment lost 6 bases, leaving 4 bases of the junction unmatched. The CDR3 spells CASRETGDNYGYTF. DNA for the CDR3: TGTGCCAGCAGAGAGACAGGGGATAACTATGGCTACACCTTC.

This chain joins TRBV6-1 and TRBJ2-2, with TRBD2 matching over 8 bases. Germline CDR1 MNHNS, CDR2 SASEGT. Trimming at V came to 1 base and at J to 3 bases, leaving 7 bases not matched to a gene. This CDR3 is 17 amino acids long. The CDR3 is CASSEDRGGIDTGELFF. DNA of the CDR3: TGTGCCAGCAGTGAAGACCGGGGGGGTATTGACACCGGGGAGCTGTTTTTT.

The V gene is TRBV11-2, the J gene TRBJ1-1, with D unresolved. V lost 5 bases and J 3 bases, leaving 10 bases between the germline ends. Germline values: CDR1 SGHAT, CDR2 FQNNGV. This CDR3 is built from 13 residues. CDR3 amino acids: CASSGTEYTEAFF. DNA for the CDR3: TGTGCCAGCAGCGGTACAGAGTACACTGAAGCTTTCTTT.

The J gene is TRBJ1-5, the V gene TRBV4-1; D unclear. The V end lost 4 bases, the J end lost 4 bases, and 17 bases lay between the germline ends. Germline assignment: CDR1 MGHRA and CDR2 YSYEKL. CDR3 length: 16 amino acids. The CDR3 DNA sequence: TGCGCCAGCAGCCGAAGTGCGTCCCAGAGGAATCAGCCCCAGCATTTT. It translates to CASSRSASQRNQPQHF.

The rearrangement links TRBV10-3 to TRBJ1-3; maybe TRBD1 (5 bases). The CDR3 loop spans 14 amino acids. CDR1 and CDR2 from the germline V gene are ENHRY and SYGVKD. V lost 9 bases and J lost 0, with 12 bases in between. CDR3 sequence reads: CAMRQTNSGNTIYF. Here the CDR3 DNA reads TGTGCCATGAGACAGACAAACTCTGGAAACACCATATATTTT.

This chain uses TRBV6-5 with TRBJ1-2; no clear D. Per the germline V gene, CDR1 is MNHEY and CDR2 is SVGAGI. The CDR3 totals 9 residues. Trimming cost V 9 bases and J 5 bases, with 4 bases left between them. CDR3 bases: TGTGCCAGAGCGTATGGCTACACCTTC. This translates into CARAYGYTF.

This clone appeared a few times. The V call is TRBV5-1, the J call TRBJ2-5; 8 positions match TRBD1. The J call could be wrong; TRBJ2-7 is a better fit for the DNA end. The germline CDR1 and CDR2 sequences are SGHRS and YFSETQ. The CDR3 runs 15 residues. The CDR3 region has the DNA TGCGCCAGCAGCTTCCCGGACAGGGCCTCCTACGAGCAGTACTTC. It codes for CASSFPDRASYEQYF.

The J gene is TRBJ2-3, the V gene TRBV7-9; 7 nucleotides line up with TRBD2. The J segment lost 0 bases and the V segment lost 1 base, leaving 1 base of the junction unmatched. CDR1 is SEHNR, CDR2 FQNEAQ, per germline (reference sequence). The CDR3 spans 15 residues. CDR3 in amino acids: CASSLVGGSTDTQYF. CDR3 bases: TGTGCCAGCAGCTTAGTCGGGGGGAGCACAGATACGCAGTATTTT.

The gene calls are TRBV23-1 and TRBJ2-1; 11 bases are shared with TRBD1. TRBV23-1 is identified as an open reading frame with a role that is uncertain. V lost 3 bases, J lost 8 bases, and 6 bases stayed unmatched. The CDR3 totals 15 residues. The CDR3 reads CASSHGDRGGHEQFF. DNA of the CDR3: TGCGCCAGCAGTCATGGGGACAGGGGGGGGCATGAGCAGTTCTTC.

The chain is built from TRBV27 and TRBJ1-2; 9 bases match TRBD1. The junction had 13 bases not matched to a gene; V was cut back by 6 bases and J by 2 bases. This CDR3 is 17 amino acids long. CDR1 MNHEY and CDR2 SMNVEV come from the germline V gene (reference sequence). The CDR3 sequence: CASSGGQGYLGNYGYTF. The CDR3 region has the DNA TGTGCCAGCAGCGGCGGACAGGGGTATTTAGGGAACTATGGCTACACCTTC.

The chain links TRBV18 to TRBJ2-5; 10 bases align to TRBD2. The CDR3 covers 17 residues. V shed 2 bases and J 5 bases; nucleotides not matched to a gene: 11. Germline loops: CDR1 KGHSH, CDR2 LQKENI. The CDR3 protein is CASSPRRSGGIVETQYF. The CDR3 DNA sequence: TGTGCCAGCTCACCAAGGCGTAGCGGGGGGATTGTGGAGACCCAGTACTTC.